A selection of T cell receptor beta chains follows, all from one sample in a study of post-analysis software for immune sequencing data. One entry per CDR3 protein results from TCRdb running MiXCR on the PCR reads. The repertoire consists of fewer than 600,000 distinct CDR3 sequences, with around 40% occurring once and the leading ten covering about 12%. Sequenced: blood. The source of these receptors is a girl aged 10 to 17 with multiple sclerosis. CDR3s include the opening cysteine and the closing phenylalanine or tryptophan. The order of the fields is D gene, J gene, clone size, V gene, CDR3 DNA, CDR3 protein. D genes are given only for firm matches. Expanded clones get a size class; other rows say once, few or many, or leave the size out.

d_gene: -; j_gene: TRBJ2-7; abundance: -; v_gene: TRBV19; CDR3nt: TGTGCCAGTAGTATCACCGACGGAACCTACGAGCAGTACTTC; CDR3aa: CASSITDGTYEQYF
d_gene: -; j_gene: TRBJ2-7; abundance: few; v_gene: TRBV7-2; CDR3nt: TGTGCCAGCAGCTTCGTCCGGGTCTTAGATTACGAGCAGTACTTC; CDR3aa: CASSFVRVLDYEQYF
d_gene: -; j_gene: TRBJ1-2; abundance: -; v_gene: TRBV7-9; CDR3nt: TGTGCCAGCAGCTTAAAAGGAGGGAATGGCTACACCTTC; CDR3aa: CASSLKGGNGYTF
d_gene: TRBD1; j_gene: TRBJ2-1; abundance: -; v_gene: TRBV24-1; CDR3nt: TGTGCCACCAGTGAACCGACAGGGTCGTTCTCCTACAATGAGCAGTTCTTC; CDR3aa: CATSEPTGSFSYNEQFF
d_gene: TRBD1; j_gene: TRBJ2-1; abundance: -; v_gene: TRBV7-3; CDR3nt: TGTGCCGGCAGTCAGACAGGGGGGAGCTCCTACAATGAGCAGTTCTTC; CDR3aa: CAGSQTGGSSYNEQFF
d_gene: TRBD2; j_gene: TRBJ2-7; abundance: few; v_gene: TRBV13; CDR3nt: TGTGCCAGCAGCATCCCCTTAGCGGGAGTTTACAATGAGCAGTACTTC; CDR3aa: CASSIPLAGVYNEQYF
d_gene: TRBD1; j_gene: TRBJ2-5; abundance: -; v_gene: TRBV29-1; CDR3nt: TGCAGCGTCCTGACAGGGATTGAAGAGACCCAGTACTTC; CDR3aa: CSVLTGIEETQYF
d_gene: -; j_gene: TRBJ2-6; abundance: few; v_gene: TRBV24-1; CDR3nt: TGTGCCACCAGTGGCACAGACGGCAGGGCCAACGTCCTGACTTTC; CDR3aa: CATSGTDGRANVLTF
d_gene: -; j_gene: TRBJ2-7; abundance: -; v_gene: TRBV4-3; CDR3nt: TGCGCCAGCAGCCAAGACGAGGGAGAAAGGTACGAGCAGTACTTC; CDR3aa: CASSQDEGERYEQYF
d_gene: -; j_gene: TRBJ2-7; abundance: -; v_gene: TRBV20-1; CDR3nt: TGCAGTGCTAGAGTGGCTAGCAGGACATCCTACGATGAGCAGTACTTC; CDR3aa: CSARVASRTSYDEQYF
d_gene: -; j_gene: TRBJ2-1; abundance: -; v_gene: TRBV10-3; CDR3nt: TGTGCCATCAGTGAAAAAAAGGTCTTCGGCTCCTACAATGAGCAGTTCTTC; CDR3aa: CAISEKKVFGSYNEQFF
d_gene: -; j_gene: TRBJ2-7; abundance: -; v_gene: TRBV15; CDR3nt: TGTGCCACCAGCAGAGATTTGACAGGGACTTCCTACGAGCAGTACTTC; CDR3aa: CATSRDLTGTSYEQYF
d_gene: -; j_gene: TRBJ1-5; abundance: -; v_gene: TRBV27; CDR3nt: TGTGCCAGCAGTTTAAGAGGGGCTTTGGACAATCAGCCCCAGCATTTT; CDR3aa: CASSLRGALDNQPQHF
d_gene: -; j_gene: TRBJ2-1; abundance: -; v_gene: TRBV5-1; CDR3nt: TGCGCCAGCAGCTTTGGCAGGGGATTAAGGGATGAGCAGTTCTTC; CDR3aa: CASSFGRGLRDEQFF
d_gene: -; j_gene: TRBJ2-3; abundance: -; v_gene: TRBV4-2; CDR3nt: TGTGCCAGCAGCCCCCCCCAGACTAGGAAGATGGGCACAGATACGCAGTATTTT; CDR3aa: CASSPPQTRKMGTDTQYF
d_gene: TRBD2; j_gene: TRBJ2-1; abundance: -; v_gene: TRBV12-3/TRBV12-4; CDR3nt: TGTGCCAGCAGCCGAAGTGGCGGGAGGGGAAACAATGAGCAGTTCTTC; CDR3aa: CASSRSGGRGNNEQFF
d_gene: TRBD2; j_gene: TRBJ2-7; abundance: few; v_gene: TRBV28; CDR3nt: TGTGCCAGCAGGCCTACTAGCGGGGCCTACGAGCAGTACTTC; CDR3aa: CASRPTSGAYEQYF
d_gene: -; j_gene: TRBJ1-5; abundance: few; v_gene: TRBV4-1; CDR3nt: TGCGCCAGCAGCCAAGGGCAGGGCAATCAGCCCCAGCATTTT; CDR3aa: CASSQGQGNQPQHF
d_gene: -; j_gene: TRBJ2-7; abundance: -; v_gene: TRBV7-2; CDR3nt: TGTGCCAGCACCCAGGGACGGAACTACGAGCAGTACTTC; CDR3aa: CASTQGRNYEQYF
d_gene: -; j_gene: TRBJ1-2; abundance: few; v_gene: TRBV5-1; CDR3nt: TGCGCCAGCACCCCCCTGGGGGCTGGGAACTATGGCTACACCTTC; CDR3aa: CASTPLGAGNYGYTF
d_gene: -; j_gene: TRBJ2-1; abundance: -; v_gene: TRBV27; CDR3nt: TGTGCCAGCGGTTTGACAGGTGGTAGAACCAATGAGCAGTTCTTC; CDR3aa: CASGLTGGRTNEQFF
d_gene: TRBD2; j_gene: TRBJ2-1; abundance: -; v_gene: TRBV18; CDR3nt: TGTGCCAGCTCACCATTTATGATCGCGCGGGAGGGGTCAAATGAGCAGTTCTTC; CDR3aa: CASSPFMIAREGSNEQFF
d_gene: TRBD2; j_gene: TRBJ2-7; abundance: -; v_gene: TRBV7-9; CDR3nt: TGTGCCAGCAGCTTGGAAGCGGGACGTTCGATCTCCTACGAGCAGTACTTC; CDR3aa: CASSLEAGRSISYEQYF
d_gene: -; j_gene: TRBJ2-2; abundance: -; v_gene: TRBV20-1; CDR3nt: TGCAGTGCTAGGGCTGGGGTCGGGGAGCTGTTTTTT; CDR3aa: CSARAGVGELFF
d_gene: TRBD1; j_gene: TRBJ2-5; abundance: few; v_gene: TRBV12-3/TRBV12-4; CDR3nt: TGTGCCAGCAGTCCTACAGGGGAAGAGACCCAGTACTTC; CDR3aa: CASSPTGEETQYF
d_gene: -; j_gene: TRBJ2-7; abundance: few; v_gene: TRBV24-1; CDR3nt: TGTGCCACCAGTGATACCGACTCCTACGAGCAGTACTTC; CDR3aa: CATSDTDSYEQYF
d_gene: TRBD2; j_gene: TRBJ2-5; abundance: -; v_gene: TRBV27; CDR3nt: TGTGCCAGCCACGGCGGGAGTGGAGAGACCCAGTACTTC; CDR3aa: CASHGGSGETQYF
d_gene: TRBD2; j_gene: TRBJ2-1; abundance: -; v_gene: TRBV5-1; CDR3nt: TGCGCCAGCAGCTTGGCTCTTTTCCGTCTAGCGGGATACAATGAGCAGTTCTTC; CDR3aa: CASSLALFRLAGYNEQFF